This TCR beta chain was documented in a study of spatial heterogeneity in lung cancer. About the research overall: Sequences of the beta chain were consistently detected in greater numbers than alpha-chain sequences. Raw-read counts averaged over ten per unique TCR and UMI combination.

Study-wide results and limits: It was found that expanded intratumoral alpha and beta TCR counts tracked tumor mutation counts.

Time point described: sample taken at primary tumor resection. Donation came from around 77 patients with untreated early-stage non-small cell lung cancer. Carried by each TCR cDNA molecule was a unique molecular identifier. A single record per CDR3 protein comes from TCRdb applying MiXCR to the 5' RACE reads. The repertoire holds 15,000 or so distinct CDR3 sequences, with around 5% as singletons. This clonotype was picked up many times. Its antigen is unknown. The V end was cut by 3 bases, the J end by 2 bases, with 14 bases between. The germline CDR1 and CDR2 sequences are DFQATT and SNEGSKA (reference sequence). CDR3 length equals 14 residues.

This TCR was sampled from a male donor with early-stage non-small cell lung cancer. Sequencing was performed on lung tumor tissue, taken at surgery. The genes are TRBV20-1 and TRBJ2-7, with D possibly TRBD2 on 6 matching bases. The CDR3 nucleotides are TGCAGTGCTAGTATCCAGCGGGCGACCTACGAGCAGTACTTC. Translating gives CSASIQRATYEQYF.